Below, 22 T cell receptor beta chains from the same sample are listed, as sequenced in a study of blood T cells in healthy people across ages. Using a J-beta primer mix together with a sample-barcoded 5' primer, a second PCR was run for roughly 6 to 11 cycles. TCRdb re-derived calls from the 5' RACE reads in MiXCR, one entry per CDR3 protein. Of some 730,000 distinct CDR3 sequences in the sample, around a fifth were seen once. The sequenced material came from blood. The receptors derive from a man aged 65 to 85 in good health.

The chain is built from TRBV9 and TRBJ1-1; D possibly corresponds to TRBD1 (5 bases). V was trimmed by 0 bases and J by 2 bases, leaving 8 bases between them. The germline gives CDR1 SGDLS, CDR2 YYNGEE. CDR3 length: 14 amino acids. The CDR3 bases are TGTGCCAGCAGCGTAGTGACAGATAACACTGAAGCTTTCTTT. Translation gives CASSVVTDNTEAFF.

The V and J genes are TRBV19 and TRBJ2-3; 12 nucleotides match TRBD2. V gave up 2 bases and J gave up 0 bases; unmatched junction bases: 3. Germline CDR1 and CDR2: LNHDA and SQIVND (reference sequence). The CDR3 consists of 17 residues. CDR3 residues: CASSITGTSGSTDTQYF. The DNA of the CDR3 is TGTGCCAGTAGTATAACCGGGACTAGCGGGAGCACAGATACGCAGTATTTT.

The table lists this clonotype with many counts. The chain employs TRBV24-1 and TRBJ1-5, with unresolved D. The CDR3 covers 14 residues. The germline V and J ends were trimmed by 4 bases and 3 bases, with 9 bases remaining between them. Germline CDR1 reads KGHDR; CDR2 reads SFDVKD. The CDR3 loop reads CATSDHNYNQPQHF. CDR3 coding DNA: TGTGCCACCAGTGACCACAACTACAATCAGCCCCAGCATTTT.

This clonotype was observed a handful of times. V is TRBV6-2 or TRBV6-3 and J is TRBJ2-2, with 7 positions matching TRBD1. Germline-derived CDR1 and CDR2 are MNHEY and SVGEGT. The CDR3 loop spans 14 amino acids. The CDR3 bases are TGTGGGATCACAGGGGAAGCGAACACCGGGGAGCTGTTTTTT. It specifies CGITGEANTGELFF.

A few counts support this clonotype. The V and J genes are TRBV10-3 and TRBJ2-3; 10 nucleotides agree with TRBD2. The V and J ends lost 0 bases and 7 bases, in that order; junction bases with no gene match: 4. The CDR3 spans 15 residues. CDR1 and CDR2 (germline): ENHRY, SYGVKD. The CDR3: CAISESTSGVYTQYF. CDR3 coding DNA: TGTGCCATCAGTGAGTCAACTAGCGGGGTGTATACGCAGTATTTT.

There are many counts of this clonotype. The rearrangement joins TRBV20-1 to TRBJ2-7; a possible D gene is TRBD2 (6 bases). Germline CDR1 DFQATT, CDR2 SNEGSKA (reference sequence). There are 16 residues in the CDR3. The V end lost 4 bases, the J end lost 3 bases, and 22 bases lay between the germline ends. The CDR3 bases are TGCAGTGCTACCAAAACCTCTGGCGGGAATAACTACGAGCAGTACTTC. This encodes CSATKTSGGNNYEQYF.

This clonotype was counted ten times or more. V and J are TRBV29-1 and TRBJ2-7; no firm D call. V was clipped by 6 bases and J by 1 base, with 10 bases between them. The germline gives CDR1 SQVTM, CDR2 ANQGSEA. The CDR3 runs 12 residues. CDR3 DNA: TGCAGCGTAGAGGAAGGGTCCTACGAGCAGTACTTC. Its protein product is CSVEEGSYEQYF.

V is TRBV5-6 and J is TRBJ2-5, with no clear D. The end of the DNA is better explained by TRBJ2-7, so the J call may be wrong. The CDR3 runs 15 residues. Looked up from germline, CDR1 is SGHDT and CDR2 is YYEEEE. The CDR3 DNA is TGTGCCAGCAGCCGGCCGTACAGTTCGCCTTACGAGCAGTACGTC. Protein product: CASSRPYSSPYEQYV.

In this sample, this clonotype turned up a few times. The CDR3: CASSISNEQFF. The CDR3 DNA reads as TGTGCCAGTAGTATAAGTAATGAGCAGTTCTTC. The chain carries TRBV19 and TRBJ2-1, with unresolved D. This CDR3 has 11 amino acids. CDR1 and CDR2 (germline): LNHDA, SQIVND (reference sequence). Between the trimmed V and J ends, which lost 2 bases and 7 bases, there was a span of 3 bases.

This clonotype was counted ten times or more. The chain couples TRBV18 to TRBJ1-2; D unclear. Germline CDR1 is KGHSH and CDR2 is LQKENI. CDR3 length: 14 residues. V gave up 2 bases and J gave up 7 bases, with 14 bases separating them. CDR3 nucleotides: TGTGCCAGCTCACCAGAGAGACAACCCGTTGGCTACACCTTC. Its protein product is CASSPERQPVGYTF.

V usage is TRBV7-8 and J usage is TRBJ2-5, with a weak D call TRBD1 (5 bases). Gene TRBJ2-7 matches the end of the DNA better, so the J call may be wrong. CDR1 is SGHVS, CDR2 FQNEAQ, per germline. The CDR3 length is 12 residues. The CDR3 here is CASSLAGPEQYF. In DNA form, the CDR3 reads TGTGCCAGCAGCTTAGCGGGGCCCGAGCAGTACTTC.

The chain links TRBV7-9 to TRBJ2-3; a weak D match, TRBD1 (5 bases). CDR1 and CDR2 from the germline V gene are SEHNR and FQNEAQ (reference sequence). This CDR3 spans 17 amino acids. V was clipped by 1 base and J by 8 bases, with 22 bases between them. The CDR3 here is CASSLDSRVTLVGTQYF. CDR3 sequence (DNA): TGTGCCAGCAGCTTAGATTCCAGGGTCACTTTAGTCGGTACGCAGTATTTT. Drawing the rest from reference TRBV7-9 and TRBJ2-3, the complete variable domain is DTGVSQNPRHKITKRGQNVTFRCDPISEHNRLYWYRQTLGQGPEFLTYFQNEAQLEKSRLLSDRFSAERPKGSFSTLEIQRTEQGDSAMYLCASSLDSRVTLVGTQYFGPGTRLTVL.

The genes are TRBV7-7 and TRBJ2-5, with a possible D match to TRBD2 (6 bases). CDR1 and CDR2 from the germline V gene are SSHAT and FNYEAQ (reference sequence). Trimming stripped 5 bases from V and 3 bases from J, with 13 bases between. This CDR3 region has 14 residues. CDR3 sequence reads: CASSPAWGEETQYF. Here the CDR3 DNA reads TGTGCCAGCAGCCCCGCATGGGGGGAAGAGACCCAGTACTTC.

The CDR3 region is CASSTTGTGVYEQFF. The CDR3 region has the DNA TGTGCCAGCAGCACCACCGGGACAGGGGTTTATGAGCAGTTCTTC. This chain connects TRBV7-3 to TRBJ2-1, with 10 bases lining up with TRBD1. Per the germline V gene, CDR1 is SGHTA and CDR2 is FQGTGA. This CDR3 has 15 amino acids. J was trimmed by 8 bases and V by 5 bases; bases with no gene match: 9.

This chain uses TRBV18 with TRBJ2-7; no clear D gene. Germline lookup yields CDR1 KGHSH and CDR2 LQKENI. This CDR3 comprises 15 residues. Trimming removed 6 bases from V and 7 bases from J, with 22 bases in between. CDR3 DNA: TGTGCCAGCTCCGCGCGCGGAGTCGGGCCGTTTGAGCAGTACTTC. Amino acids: CASSARGVGPFEQYF.

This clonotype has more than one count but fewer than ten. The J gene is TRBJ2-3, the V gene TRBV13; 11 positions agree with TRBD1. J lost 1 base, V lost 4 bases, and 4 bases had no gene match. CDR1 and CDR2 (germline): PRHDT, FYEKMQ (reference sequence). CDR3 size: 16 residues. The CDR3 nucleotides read TGTGCCAGCAGCTCCGGGACAGGGGGGCGCACAGATACGCAGTATTTT. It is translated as CASSSGTGGRTDTQYF.

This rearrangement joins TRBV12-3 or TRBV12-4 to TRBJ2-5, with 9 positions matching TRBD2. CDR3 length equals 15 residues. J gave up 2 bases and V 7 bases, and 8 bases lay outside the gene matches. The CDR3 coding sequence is TGTGCCAGCATGGCTAGCGGGGCAGCACAAGAGACCCAGTACTTC. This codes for CASMASGAAQETQYF.

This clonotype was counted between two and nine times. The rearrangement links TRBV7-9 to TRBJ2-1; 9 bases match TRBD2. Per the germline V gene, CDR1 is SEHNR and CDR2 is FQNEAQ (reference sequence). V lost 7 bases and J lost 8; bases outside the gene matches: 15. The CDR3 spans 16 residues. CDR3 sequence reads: CASMPPRGLAIYEQFF. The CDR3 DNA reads TGTGCCAGCATGCCCCCGCGGGGACTAGCTATCTATGAGCAGTTCTTC.

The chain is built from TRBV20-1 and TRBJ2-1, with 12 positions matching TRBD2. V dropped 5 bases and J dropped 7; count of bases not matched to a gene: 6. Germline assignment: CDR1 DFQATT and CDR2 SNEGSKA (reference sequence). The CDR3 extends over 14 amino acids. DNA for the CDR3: TGCAGTGCTCCTAGCGGGGGGGCCGGTAATGAGCAGTTCTTC. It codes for CSAPSGGAGNEQFF.

CDR3 in amino acids: CASGTPRTSGSPYNEQFF. The CDR3 DNA follows: TGTGCTAGTGGTACTCCGAGGACTAGCGGGAGCCCCTACAATGAGCAGTTCTTC. V usage is TRBV12-5 and J usage is TRBJ2-1, with 13 bases matching TRBD2. With 5 bases clipped from V and 2 bases from J, the junction kept 9 bases outside the gene matches. The CDR3 contains 18 residues. Germline V gene lookup returns CDR1 LGHNT and CDR2 FRNRAP. Combining the CDR3 with reference TRBV12-5 and TRBJ2-1 gives the whole variable domain DARVTQTPRHKVTEMGQEVTMRCQPILGHNTVFWYRQTMMQGLELLAYFRNRAPLDDSGMPKDRFSAEMPDATLATLKIQPSEPRDSAVYFCASGTPRTSGSPYNEQFFGPGTRLTVL.

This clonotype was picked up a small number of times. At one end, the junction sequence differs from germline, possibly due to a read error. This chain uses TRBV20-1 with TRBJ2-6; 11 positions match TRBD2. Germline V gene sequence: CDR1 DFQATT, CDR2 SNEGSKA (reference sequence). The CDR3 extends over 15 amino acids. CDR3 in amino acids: CSTSGGPSGANVLTF. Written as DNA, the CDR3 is TGCAGTACTAGCGGGGGCCCCTCTGGGGCCAACGTCCTGACTTTC.

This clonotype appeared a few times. CDR3 in DNA: TGTGCCACCAGTGATTCCCTCCTTGACAGCACAGATACGCAGTATTTT. Translating it yields CATSDSLLDSTDTQYF. The rearrangement joins TRBV24-1 to TRBJ2-3, with D unclear. In germline, CDR1 is KGHDR, CDR2 SFDVKD. V lost 2 bases and J 0 bases, leaving 11 bases between the germline ends. This CDR3 is 16 amino acids long.